Below are 25 T cell receptor beta chains sequenced from a single sample in a study of cytomegalovirus exposure and HLA in healthy donors. In the PCR, 60 Vbeta and 13 Jbeta primers were used. TCRdb's copy holds only in-frame clones and misses some; the assay was immunoSEQ multiplex PCR. Of about 160,000 clones listed, around 74% are singletons. The material sequenced was PBMCs. The receptor set was obtained from a female donor in good health and CMV-seronegative.

The rearrangement links TRBV9 to TRBJ2-7; D might be TRBD2 (7 bases). V lost 7 bases and J 2 bases, leaving 16 bases between the germline ends. CDR3 length equals 14 residues. Germline V lookup: CDR1 SGDLS, CDR2 YYNGEE. The DNA of the CDR3 is TGTGCCAGCGTCGGGGCGGGGGCCACCTACGAGCAGTACTTC. Translating gives CASVGAGATYEQYF.

This clone was seen a handful of times. The rearrangement joins TRBV11-1 to TRBJ1-2, with 8 nucleotides matching TRBD1. CDR3 length: 16 residues. J gave up 4 bases and V 4 bases, and 11 bases lay outside the gene matches. The V gene's germline CDR1 is SGHAT and CDR2 FQDESV (reference sequence). The CDR3 loop reads CASSSGGPFAGYGYTF. The CDR3, as DNA: TGTGCCAGCAGCTCAGGGGGCCCCTTTGCGGGCTATGGCTACACCTTC.

This chain joins TRBV11-1 and TRBJ2-1; 8 nucleotides line up with TRBD1. The CDR3 loop spans 15 amino acids. The junction had 5 bases not matched to a gene; V was cut back by 3 bases and J by 4 bases. CDR1 and CDR2 from the germline V gene are SGHAT and FQDESV (reference sequence). The CDR3 DNA sequence: TGTGCCAGCAGCTTCGACAGGGGATTTTACAATGAGCAGTTCTTC. Encoded protein: CASSFDRGFYNEQFF. Filled out from reference TRBV11-1 and TRBJ2-1, the complete variable domain reads EAEVAQSPRYKITEKSQAVAFWCDPISGHATLYWYRQILGQGPELLVQFQDESVVDDSQLPKDRFSAERLKGVDSTLKIQPAELGDSAMYLCASSFDRGFYNEQFFGPGTRLTVL.

The chain couples TRBV28 to TRBJ1-5; 9 bases line up with TRBD1. CDR1 is MDHEN and CDR2 is SYDVKM in the germline V gene. The CDR3 has 16 residues. Trimming at V came to 7 bases and at J to 1 base, leaving 8 bases not matched to a gene. DNA for the CDR3: TGTGCCAGCATCGTGGACAGGGGCCGCAGCAATCAGCCCCAGCATTTT. This translates into CASIVDRGRSNQPQHF.

This clone was counted between two and nine times. The rearrangement uses TRBV5-4 and TRBJ2-1, with 10 bases that match TRBD1. J gave up 4 bases and V 1 base, and 2 bases lay outside the gene matches. The germline gives CDR1 SGHNT, CDR2 YYREEE (reference sequence). This CDR3 has 15 amino acids. CDR3 loop: CASSLLGQGYNEQFF. The CDR3 DNA is TGTGCCAGCAGCTTGCTGGGACAGGGGTACAATGAGCAGTTCTTC.

This clone has just one count. This sequence joins TRBV6-1 and TRBJ2-7; maybe TRBD1 (5 bases). V was cut by 7 bases and J by 2 bases, with 15 bases left in between. This CDR3 spans 14 amino acids. The V gene's germline CDR1 is MNHNS and CDR2 SASEGT. CDR3 region: CASTNIDRTYEQYF. CDR3 in DNA: TGTGCCAGCACCAACATCGACAGAACCTACGAGCAGTACTTC.

V is TRBV5-1 and J is TRBJ1-2; D call uncertain. Germline V lookup: CDR1 SGHRS, CDR2 YFSETQ. CDR3 length: 14 residues. V lost 0 bases and J 4 bases, leaving 10 bases between the germline ends. CDR3 protein: CASSLELAVYGYTF. The CDR3 coding sequence is TGCGCCAGCAGCTTGGAGCTTGCTGTCTATGGCTACACCTTC.

This chain links TRBV5-1 with TRBJ2-2; maybe TRBD2 (7 bases). The CDR3 has 15 amino acids. Deletions cut 2 bases from V and 3 bases from J, with 11 bases between. Germline CDR1 reads SGHRS; CDR2 reads YFSETQ. The CDR3: CASSLGGGDTGELFF. The CDR3 nucleotides are TGCGCCAGCAGCTTAGGCGGGGGCGACACCGGGGAGCTGTTTTTT.

The V gene is TRBV6-6, the J gene TRBJ1-2; 10 bases are shared with TRBD1. Germline lookup yields CDR1 MNHNY and CDR2 SVGAGI (reference sequence). This CDR3 is 11 amino acids long. Trimming removed 5 bases from V and 12 bases from J; junction bases left unmatched: 3. CDR3 loop: CASSDRGRDTF. CDR3 nucleotides: TGTGCCAGCAGTGACAGGGGGCGGGACACCTTC.

The genes are TRBV19 and TRBJ1-5; D not certain. The CDR3 is 14 amino acids. Germline values: CDR1 LNHDA, CDR2 SQIVND (reference sequence). V was pared by 1 base and J by 7 bases, with 11 bases between. The CDR3 DNA sequence: TGTGCCAGTAGTATAGCCCTCCTGTTACAGCCCCAGCATTTT. Amino acids: CASSIALLLQPQHF.

This sequence joins TRBV7-2 and TRBJ2-1; 11 bases are a match to TRBD2. Looked up from germline, CDR1 is SGHTA and CDR2 is FQGNSA. V was pared by 4 bases and J by 4 bases, with 0 bases of the junction left unmatched. The CDR3 sequence is 14 residues long. The CDR3 region is CASSSSGGYNEQFF. In DNA, the CDR3 is TGTGCCAGCAGCTCTAGCGGGGGGTACAATGAGCAGTTCTTC.

This clone was detected a few times. The chain joins TRBV2 to TRBJ1-1; TRBD1 is a possible D gene (5 bases). Germline lookup yields CDR1 SNHLY and CDR2 FYNNEI. This CDR3 contains 11 residues. V lost 5 bases and J 8 bases, leaving 9 bases between the germline ends. The CDR3 DNA follows: TGTGCCAGCAGTCCCTACAGGGAAGCTTTCTTT. The encoded protein is CASSPYREAFF.

V is TRBV5-6 and J is TRBJ2-7; TRBD2 agrees at 7 bases. Trimming at V came to 4 bases and at J to 5 bases, leaving 9 bases not matched to a gene. The germline V gene encodes CDR1 SGHDT and CDR2 YYEEEE. This CDR3 spans 14 amino acids. DNA for the CDR3: TGTGCCAGCAGCACCCGGGGGGAATGGGACGAGCAGTACTTC. Encoded protein: CASSTRGEWDEQYF.

With regard to this clone: Other DNA sequences in the same sample also yield this CDR3. The chain has TRBV5-1 and TRBJ2-5, with TRBD2 identical over 9 bases. CDR3 length: 14 residues. The V gene's germline CDR1 is SGHRS and CDR2 YFSETQ. With 2 bases clipped from V and 2 bases from J, the junction kept 1 base outside the gene matches. The CDR3 loop reads CASSLAGGQETQYF. CDR3 nucleotide sequence: TGCGCCAGCAGCTTAGCGGGGGGACAAGAGACCCAGTACTTC.

This chain uses TRBV29-1 with TRBJ2-7, with 9 bases that match TRBD1. CDR1 and CDR2 from the germline V gene are SQVTM and ANQGSEA. J gave up 2 bases and V 4 bases, and 6 bases lay outside the gene matches. There are 14 residues in the CDR3. The CDR3 region is CSVGPRTGAYEQYF. The CDR3 DNA is TGCAGCGTTGGGCCCCGGACAGGGGCCTACGAGCAGTACTTC.

V and J are TRBV4-1 and TRBJ2-7; 9 bases map to TRBD2. Germline-derived CDR1 and CDR2 are MGHRA and YSYEKL. V gave up 1 base and J gave up 7 bases; unmatched junction bases: 8. The CDR3 sequence is 15 residues long. The CDR3 region is CASSQVAGVRREQYF. The CDR3 nucleotides are TGCGCCAGCAGCCAAGTAGCGGGAGTTCGTCGAGAGCAGTACTTC.

This chain connects TRBV4-1 to TRBJ1-1; TRBD1 matches 9 bases. The CDR3 runs 17 residues. The germline V gene has CDR1 MGHRA and CDR2 YSYEKL. V shed 2 bases, J shed 5 bases, and the junction held 12 bases outside the gene matches. CDR3 nucleotide sequence: TGCGCCAGCAGCCAACCCGGGACAGGGCGCGCGGGGACTGAAGCTTTCTTT. As protein: CASSQPGTGRAGTEAFF.

The J gene is TRBJ2-6, the V gene TRBV5-5, with D maybe TRBD1 (6 bases). Germline lookup yields CDR1 SGHKS and CDR2 YYEKEE (reference sequence). The CDR3 has 17 amino acids. V shed 4 bases and J shed 0 bases, with 14 bases lying between them. The CDR3 nucleotides read TGTGCCAGCAGCCCTTCCGGGACACTCTCTGGGGCCAACGTCCTGACTTTC. It encodes CASSPSGTLSGANVLTF.

The table lists this clone with a few counts. The chain carries TRBV30 and TRBJ2-3, with unresolved D. The germline CDR1 and CDR2 sequences are GTSNPN and SVGIG (reference sequence). CDR3 length: 11 amino acids. V lost 3 bases and J lost 4, with 5 bases in between. The CDR3 protein is CAWRAADTQYF. The CDR3 nucleotides read TGTGCCTGGAGGGCCGCAGATACGCAGTATTTT. Together with reference TRBV30 and TRBJ2-3, the CDR3 gives the full variable domain: SQTIHQWPATLVQPVGSPLSLECTVEGTSNPNLYWYRQAAGRGLQLLFYSVGIGQISSEVPQNLSASRPQDRQFILSSKKLLLSDSGFYLCAWRAADTQYFGPGTRLTVL.

This sequence joins TRBV5-1 and TRBJ1-3; a possible D gene is TRBD1 (6 bases). V was trimmed by 0 bases and J by 4 bases, leaving 11 bases between them. The CDR3 covers 15 residues. Germline V gene data show CDR1 as SGHRS and CDR2 as YFSETQ. The CDR3 protein is CASSLAGGSGNTIYF. The CDR3 region has the DNA TGCGCCAGCAGCTTGGCGGGGGGCTCAGGAAACACCATATATTTT.

The genes are TRBV7-3 and TRBJ2-5; 8 positions agree with TRBD1. Unmatched junction bases numbered 3, after V lost 5 bases and J lost 4 bases. This CDR3 spans 13 amino acids. CDR1 and CDR2 from the germline V gene are SGHTA and FQGTGA. The CDR3 loop reads CASSLTGGETQYF. CDR3 nucleotides: TGTGCCAGCAGCCTCACAGGGGGAGAGACCCAGTACTTC.

The genes are TRBV19 and TRBJ1-3, with unresolved D. Trimming left V 3 bases short and J 4 bases short, with 16 bases between. Germline CDR1 LNHDA, CDR2 SQIVND (reference sequence). The CDR3 runs to 16 residues. The CDR3 is CASSILPTRGGNTIYF. Written as DNA, the CDR3 is TGTGCCAGTAGTATCCTCCCCACAAGAGGAGGAAACACCATATATTTT.

The genes are TRBV30 and TRBJ1-5; D remains ambiguous. V lost 1 base and J lost 3, with 4 bases in between. Germline lookup yields CDR1 GTSNPN and CDR2 SVGIG (reference sequence). The length of the CDR3 is 12 residues. The CDR3 DNA reads as TGTGCCTGGAGTGGAGACAATCAGCCCCAGCATTTT. Translating it yields CAWSGDNQPQHF.

The chain combines TRBV7-9 with TRBJ1-1; D perhaps matches TRBD1 (5 bases). CDR3 length equals 15 residues. The ends were cut back, 1 base at V and 5 bases at J, with 14 bases in the middle. Germline CDR1 SEHNR, CDR2 FQNEAQ (reference sequence). The CDR3: CASSLVGGPGTEAFF. CDR3 bases: TGTGCCAGCAGCTTAGTTGGAGGGCCAGGGACTGAAGCTTTCTTT.

V gene TRBV4-2 combines with J gene TRBJ2-1; 12 bases are a match to TRBD2. The V gene's germline CDR1 is LGHNA and CDR2 YNFKEQ. The CDR3 consists of 17 residues. V was pared by 3 bases and J by 6 bases, with 9 bases of the junction left unmatched. CDR3 sequence (DNA): TGTGCCAGCAGCCATCTAGCGGGAGGGCCGGAGGGCAATGAGCAGTTCTTC. This encodes CASSHLAGGPEGNEQFF.